The 25 T cell receptor beta chains given below trace back to one sample, sequenced in a study of T-cell memory formation after mild COVID-19. A single record per CDR3 protein comes from TCRdb applying MiXCR to the 5' RACE reads. The sample has under 700,000 distinct CDR3 sequences, around 21% seen once. The sample taken for sequencing was PBMCs or a T cell subset sorted from them (not recorded which). The source of these receptors is an adult woman who had mild COVID-19 (a few samples of this study predate the infection). Cell type and time point are not known.

The chain links TRBV4-1 to TRBJ1-2; D is unresolved. Germline V gene sequence: CDR1 MGHRA, CDR2 YSYEKL. There are 15 residues in the CDR3. With 0 bases removed from V and 4 bases from J, the gap between germline ends came to 12 bases. DNA for the CDR3: TGCGCCAGCAGCCAAGAAGGGCAGTTGCGCTATGGCTACACCTTC. This codes for CASSQEGQLRYGYTF.

CDR3 sequence: CASSTFDSSYYGYTF. The CDR3 DNA reads as TGTGCCAGCAGCACCTTCGATAGTTCCTACTATGGCTACACCTTC. This chain uses TRBV6-5 with TRBJ1-2, with no clear D. The germline V gene has CDR1 MNHEY and CDR2 SVGAGI. The ends were cut back, 6 bases at V and 3 bases at J, with 17 bases in the middle. The CDR3 loop spans 15 amino acids.

The chain joins TRBV15 to TRBJ2-7; no definite D call. Germline V gene data show CDR1 as LNHNV and CDR2 as YYDKDF (reference sequence). The CDR3 runs 12 residues. V gave up 3 bases and J gave up 7 bases, with 10 bases separating them. The CDR3 protein is CATSSDAGEQYF. For the CDR3, the DNA is TGTGCCACCAGCAGCGACGCTGGGGAGCAGTACTTC.

V gene TRBV5-1 combines with J gene TRBJ1-5; TRBD1 agrees at 9 bases. After removal of 2 bases from V and 4 bases from J, the junction contained 4 bases not matched to a gene. Germline V gene lookup returns CDR1 SGHRS and CDR2 YFSETQ. The CDR3 is 15 residues long. The CDR3 DNA reads TGCGCCAGCAGCTTAAGCGGACAGGGGAATCAGCCCCAGCATTTT. It is translated as CASSLSGQGNQPQHF.

V gene TRBV15 combines with J gene TRBJ1-1; no firm D call. Germline CDR1 LNHNV, CDR2 YYDKDF (reference sequence). This CDR3 has 15 residues. Trimming took 0 bases from V and 6 from J, leaving 14 bases between them. The CDR3 region has the DNA TGTGCCACCAGCAGAGAAGGGAAAGGGTACGCTGAAGCTTTCTTT. Protein: CATSREGKGYAEAFF.

This clonotype appeared a few times. The CDR3: CASSFRGLTEAFF. The CDR3 coding sequence is TGTGCCAGCAGCTTTCGGGGTCTTACTGAAGCTTTCTTT. The chain carries TRBV11-2 and TRBJ1-1; D is unclear. CDR1 is SGHAT, CDR2 FQNNGV, per germline. Trimming cost V 3 bases and J 5 bases, with 10 bases left between them. This CDR3 is built from 13 residues.

The V and J genes are TRBV4-3 and TRBJ2-3; 16 bases map to TRBD2. J gave up 4 bases and V 3 bases, and 4 bases lay outside the gene matches. CDR1 and CDR2 (germline): LGHNA, YSLEER. The CDR3 has 17 amino acids. CDR3 amino acids: CASSHEGLAGGADTQYF. CDR3 sequence (DNA): TGCGCCAGCAGCCATGAGGGACTAGCGGGAGGGGCAGATACGCAGTATTTT.

This clonotype was detected only a few times. The chain joins TRBV5-1 to TRBJ2-1, with 12 bases identical to TRBD2. Germline V gene lookup returns CDR1 SGHRS and CDR2 YFSETQ. This CDR3 comprises 17 residues. J lost 0 bases, V lost 4 bases, and 5 bases had no gene match. CDR3 nucleotides: TGCGCCAGCAGCCGAGGACTAGCGGGGAGCTCCTACAATGAGCAGTTCTTC. It is translated as CASSRGLAGSSYNEQFF.

This rearrangement joins TRBV5-6 to TRBJ2-5, with a weak D call TRBD2 (6 bases). CDR3 length equals 14 residues. CDR1 and CDR2 from the germline V gene are SGHDT and YYEEEE. The germline V and J ends were trimmed by 4 bases and 7 bases, with 17 bases remaining between them. The CDR3 spells CASSPYSGSGTQYF. The CDR3 region has the DNA TGTGCCAGCAGCCCCTATAGCGGTTCGGGGACCCAGTACTTC.

The V gene is TRBV20-1, the J gene TRBJ2-3; D not resolved. The CDR3 is 13 amino acids. CDR1 and CDR2 (germline): DFQATT, SNEGSKA (reference sequence). The V end was cut by 1 base, the J end by 2 bases, with 7 bases between. The CDR3 sequence is CSARASTTDTQYF. The CDR3 coding sequence is TGCAGTGCTAGAGCTTCCACCACAGATACGCAGTATTTT.

In this sample, this clonotype turned up a few times. The rearrangement uses TRBV11-2 and TRBJ2-7; 7 bases line up with TRBD1. The CDR3 contains 14 residues. The germline V gene encodes CDR1 SGHAT and CDR2 FQNNGV. Trimming removed 5 bases from V and 1 base from J; junction bases left unmatched: 5. CDR3 DNA: TGTGCCAGCAGCCCGACAGGGATTTCCTACGAGCAGTACTTC. It codes for CASSPTGISYEQYF.

This clonotype was recorded a few times. The CDR3 sequence is CASSYGGNSYGYTF. CDR3 DNA: TGTGCCAGCAGTTACGGAGGTAACAGCTATGGCTACACCTTC. The chain joins TRBV27 to TRBJ1-2; D is undetermined. Deletions cut 4 bases from V and 4 bases from J, with 13 bases between. This CDR3 comprises 14 residues. Per germline, CDR1 MNHEY and CDR2 SMNVEV (reference sequence).

This clonotype showed up many times. The genes are TRBV2 and TRBJ2-7; 10 bases map to TRBD1. Germline values: CDR1 SNHLY, CDR2 FYNNEI. V dropped 10 bases and J dropped 3; count of bases not matched to a gene: 6. This CDR3 contains 13 residues. CDR3 in amino acids: CAIERDRGYEQYF. The CDR3 region has the DNA TGTGCCATTGAACGGGACAGGGGCTACGAGCAGTACTTC.

The chain links TRBV30 to TRBJ2-4; 10 nucleotides match TRBD2. CDR3 length equals 14 residues. Looked up from germline, CDR1 is GTSNPN and CDR2 is SVGIG (reference sequence). With V trimmed by 4 bases and J by 7 bases, 7 bases remained unmatched. CDR3 residues: CAWTSGGAVNIQYF. The CDR3 DNA is TGTGCCTGGACCAGCGGGGGGGCGGTCAACATTCAGTACTTC.

This clonotype was seen a few times. This chain links TRBV12-3 or TRBV12-4 with TRBJ1-2; D is unclear. This CDR3 contains 12 residues. V shed 5 bases and J shed 8 bases, with 12 bases lying between them. For the CDR3, the DNA is TGTGCCAGCAGTCTCAGGCTTGGAGGCTACACCTTC. The encoded protein is CASSLRLGGYTF.

There are a few counts of this clonotype. This chain connects TRBV12-3 or TRBV12-4 to TRBJ2-7; D is perhaps TRBD2 (5 bases). The length of the CDR3 is 12 residues. V shed 3 bases and J shed 9 bases, with 12 bases lying between them. CDR3 in DNA: TGTGCCAGCAGTTTGACACAGAGGGTGCAGTACTTC. Encoded protein: CASSLTQRVQYF.

The chain carries TRBV12-3 or TRBV12-4 and TRBJ2-2; D ambiguous. This CDR3 spans 17 amino acids. V lost 6 bases, J lost 0 bases, and 17 bases lay in between. The CDR3 spells CASRPFTGMANTGELFF. The CDR3 DNA reads as TGTGCCAGCAGGCCGTTCACTGGGATGGCGAACACCGGGGAGCTGTTTTTT.

This clonotype has a count of ten or more. CDR3 DNA: TGCAGTGCTAGAGACCCGAGGGACACTGAAGCTTTCTTT. Translated: CSARDPRDTEAFF. This rearrangement joins TRBV20-1 to TRBJ1-1; D gene unclear. The CDR3 has 13 residues. V shed 0 bases and J shed 3 bases, with 8 bases lying between them. Germline V gene sequence: CDR1 DFQATT, CDR2 SNEGSKA (reference sequence).

The rearrangement joins TRBV12-3 or TRBV12-4 to TRBJ2-2, with 9 bases lining up with TRBD1. The V segment lost 3 bases and the J segment 6 bases; nucleotides outside the gene matches: 2. The CDR3 is made up of 14 amino acids. CDR3 in DNA: TGTGCCAGCAGTTTCACAGGGGGCTCCGGGGAGCTGTTTTTT. This encodes CASSFTGGSGELFF.

This clonotype has only a few counts. The rearrangement links TRBV4-2 to TRBJ2-1; D gene uncertain. The CDR3 spans 13 residues. V gave up 5 bases and J gave up 4 bases, with 9 bases separating them. Germline loops: CDR1 LGHNA, CDR2 YNFKEQ. Here the CDR3 DNA reads TGTGCCAGCAGCTACGGTCAGTACAATGAGCAGTTCTTC. It codes for CASSYGQYNEQFF.

DNA of the CDR3: TGCGCCAGCAGCCAAGATGGGGGCCTAGATCAGCCCCAGCATTTT. It specifies CASSQDGGLDQPQHF. The chain has TRBV4-3 and TRBJ1-5, with D possibly TRBD1 on 6 matching bases. The germline V and J ends were trimmed by 0 bases and 5 bases, with 11 bases remaining between them. Germline CDR1 LGHNA, CDR2 YSLEER. CDR3 length equals 15 residues.

This clonotype was detected a few times. This chain links TRBV24-1 with TRBJ2-2, with TRBD2 matching over 8 bases. The V gene end was trimmed by 0 bases and the J gene end by 7 bases; junction bases not matched to a gene: 6. Per germline, CDR1 KGHDR and CDR2 SFDVKD. The CDR3 length is 16 residues. The CDR3 region has the DNA TGTGCCACCAGTGATTTGAACGGGAGGGCCGTCGGGGAGCTGTTTTTT. Residues: CATSDLNGRAVGELFF.

The chain joins TRBV7-9 to TRBJ2-5, with D possibly matching TRBD1 (5 bases). Germline V CDR1 and CDR2: SEHNR, FQNEAQ (reference sequence). The CDR3 runs 15 residues. Trimming stripped 2 bases from V and 5 bases from J, with 15 bases between. CDR3 bases: TGTGCCAGCAGCTTACAGGGCTTAAGTTCCGAGACCCAGTACTTC. It translates to CASSLQGLSSETQYF.

This clonotype showed up just a few times. V and J are TRBV14 and TRBJ2-7, with D tentatively TRBD1 (5 bases). Trimming left V 5 bases short and J 2 bases short, with 13 bases between. Per the germline V gene, CDR1 is SGHDN and CDR2 is FVKESK. This CDR3 contains 14 residues. The CDR3 sequence is CASSDWTNPYEQYF. CDR3 nucleotides: TGTGCCAGCAGCGATTGGACAAATCCCTACGAGCAGTACTTC. The whole variable domain, filled in from reference TRBV14 and TRBJ2-7, reads EAGVTQFPSHSVIEKGQTVTLRCDPISGHDNLYWYRRVMGKEIKFLLHFVKESKQDESGMPNNRFLAERTGGTYSTLKVQPAELEDSGVYFCASSDWTNPYEQYFGPGTRLTVT.

Here the CDR3 reads CASSPYQGQETQYF. The CDR3 DNA reads as TGCGCCAGCAGCCCATACCAGGGCCAAGAGACCCAGTACTTC. The V and J genes are TRBV5-1 and TRBJ2-5, with D possibly matching TRBD1 (5 bases). Germline CDR1 is SGHRS and CDR2 is YFSETQ. CDR3 length: 14 amino acids. V lost 4 bases to trimming and J lost 1 base, with 11 bases between them.